The 23 T cell receptor beta chains reported below all come from one sample, sequenced in a study of CD8 T cells in Susac syndrome (dated by TCRdb to the late 2010s). Libraries were built with the immunoSEQ multiplex PCR assay. RNA was extracted with the RNeasy kit and about 0.5 to 1 ug was reverse transcribed using random hexamers. TCRdb trimmed the raw reads at Q25, called clones with MiXCR and kept productive beta chains. Here each entry gathers all rows of one CDR3 protein and keeps the most common genes and DNA. Across this sample there are over 95,000 distinct CDR3 sequences, with 85% to 95% seen only once. Of the sample, approximately 0.13% is held by the ten largest clones. The sample consisted of CD8+ T cells from PBMCs. The receptors here all came from a human donor in good health.

V usage is TRBV4-1 and J usage is TRBJ2-7; 9 bases are shared with TRBD2. The CDR3 length is 15 residues. J lost 6 bases, V lost 1 base, and 7 bases had no gene match. Germline V gene lookup returns CDR1 MGHRA and CDR2 YSYEKL. The CDR3 DNA sequence: TGCGCCAGCAGCCAAGTGGAAGCGGGGGGACCCGAGCAGTACTTC. This codes for CASSQVEAGGPEQYF.

This sequence joins TRBV24-1 and TRBJ2-2, with D perhaps matching TRBD2 (5 bases). V dropped 5 bases and J dropped 1 base, with 7 bases sitting between them. This CDR3 has 14 amino acids. Germline V lookup: CDR1 KGHDR, CDR2 SFDVKD. The DNA of the CDR3 is TGTGCCACCAGTGGAGGGAAGAACACCGGGGAGCTGTTTTTT. It encodes CATSGGKNTGELFF.

The CDR3 here is CASSLIPTGQGYGYTF. CDR3 coding DNA: TGTGCCAGTAGTCTCATTCCGACGGGACAGGGCTATGGCTACACCTTC. The chain couples TRBV19 to TRBJ1-2; 9 nucleotides match TRBD1. This CDR3 has 16 amino acids. In germline, CDR1 is LNHDA, CDR2 SQIVND (reference sequence). Trimming at V came to 5 bases and at J to 4 bases, leaving 11 bases not matched to a gene.

V is TRBV20-1 and J is TRBJ2-3; tentative D call: TRBD2 (6 bases). The V end lost 0 bases, the J end lost 3 bases, and 16 bases lay between the germline ends. Germline V gene lookup returns CDR1 DFQATT and CDR2 SNEGSKA (reference sequence). The CDR3 loop spans 16 amino acids. Written as DNA, the CDR3 is TGCAGTGCTAGAGATCTTCGGGAGTGGGGAACAGATACGCAGTATTTT. Its protein is CSARDLREWGTDTQYF.

The chain recombines TRBV4-3 with TRBJ1-1, with 8 bases matching TRBD1. The germline CDR1 and CDR2 sequences are LGHNA and YSLEER. The CDR3 totals 13 residues. The junction had 3 bases not matched to a gene; V was cut back by 8 bases and J by 1 base. CDR3 sequence (DNA): TGCGCCAGCTCGGACAGGGAGAACACTGAAGCTTTCTTT. It encodes CASSDRENTEAFF.

The rearrangement links TRBV20-1 to TRBJ2-4, with D perhaps TRBD1 (6 bases). The CDR3 runs to 16 residues. V was trimmed by 7 bases and J by 7 bases, leaving 26 bases between them. Germline CDR1 is DFQATT and CDR2 is SNEGSKA (reference sequence). Here the CDR3 reads CSVAKPLQGLSNIQYF. The CDR3 nucleotides are TGCAGTGTTGCGAAACCCTTACAGGGTTTAAGTAACATTCAGTACTTC.

The chain recombines TRBV2 with TRBJ2-5; possibly TRBD1 for D (6 bases). Germline assignment: CDR1 SNHLY and CDR2 FYNNEI. The V gene lost 5 bases and the J gene lost 8 bases, with 24 bases spanning the gap. This CDR3 region has 16 residues. CDR3 bases: TGTGCCAGCAGTCAATCCAGGGACATCGGGTCAGGAACCCAGTACTTC. This gives the protein CASSQSRDIGSGTQYF.

The V and J genes are TRBV15 and TRBJ1-5; no firm D call. V was shortened by 0 bases and J by 0 bases, with 6 bases between the two germline ends. This CDR3 spans 15 amino acids. Per germline, CDR1 LNHNV and CDR2 YYDKDF (reference sequence). CDR3 sequence reads: CATSRDKGSNQPQHF. DNA of the CDR3: TGTGCCACCAGCAGAGATAAGGGTAGCAATCAGCCCCAGCATTTT.

The chain couples TRBV2 to TRBJ1-3; the D is unclear. Germline values: CDR1 SNHLY, CDR2 FYNNEI. Trimming pared 5 bases from V and 0 bases from J, leaving 11 bases between. The CDR3 has 15 residues. CDR3 loop: CASSRPSRSGNTIYF. DNA for the CDR3: TGTGCCAGCAGTCGACCAAGCCGCTCTGGAAACACCATATATTTT.

The rearrangement uses TRBV5-1 and TRBJ1-2; D is unclear. Trimming stripped 0 bases from V and 8 bases from J, with 11 bases between. Germline lookup yields CDR1 SGHRS and CDR2 YFSETQ. This CDR3 has 13 residues. CDR3 loop: CASSLGSRRGYTF. The CDR3 bases are TGCGCCAGCAGCTTGGGTTCCAGGAGGGGCTACACCTTC.

This clonotype was counted a single time. The chain has TRBV10-3 and TRBJ1-2; D might be TRBD1 (5 bases). Trimming pared 3 bases from V and 6 bases from J, leaving 17 bases between. The CDR3 extends over 15 amino acids. The germline V gene encodes CDR1 ENHRY and CDR2 SYGVKD. CDR3 residues: CAISEKTGLSDGYTF. Here the CDR3 DNA reads TGTGCCATCAGTGAAAAAACAGGTCTTTCTGATGGCTACACCTTC.

The chain recombines TRBV20-1 with TRBJ2-1, with 15 nucleotides matching TRBD2. Germline V gene lookup returns CDR1 DFQATT and CDR2 SNEGSKA (reference sequence). The J segment lost 14 bases and the V segment lost 2 bases, leaving 7 bases of the junction unmatched. This CDR3 comprises 14 residues. The CDR3 DNA reads as TGCAGTGCTAGAAAGGGACTAGCGGGAGGCCCGAAGTTCTTC. It is translated as CSARKGLAGGPKFF.

The V gene is TRBV5-6, the J gene TRBJ1-5; D gene uncertain. Germline V gene data show CDR1 as SGHDT and CDR2 as YYEEEE. Trimming took 2 bases from V and 0 from J, leaving 9 bases between them. This CDR3 contains 15 residues. The CDR3 DNA sequence: TGTGCCAGCAGCTTAAGGCAGATTAGCAATCAGCCCCAGCATTTT. Its protein is CASSLRQISNQPQHF.

This clonotype was seen once. The V call is TRBV20-1, the J call TRBJ2-7, with 7 nucleotides matching TRBD1. The CDR3 extends over 16 amino acids. J was trimmed by 6 bases and V by 4 bases; bases with no gene match: 18. Looked up from germline, CDR1 is DFQATT and CDR2 is SNEGSKA (reference sequence). CDR3 sequence (DNA): TGCAGTGCTATTCCTATGTACAGGGGAAACGTTGGCGAGCAGTACTTC. Translated: CSAIPMYRGNVGEQYF.

This clonotype was recorded once. The chain uses TRBV5-5 and TRBJ1-2, with no clear D. This CDR3 is built from 15 residues. CDR1 SGHKS and CDR2 YYEKEE come from the germline V gene (reference sequence). Trimming took 7 bases from V and 2 from J, leaving 18 bases between them. CDR3 loop: CASHLRDGVNYGYTF. The CDR3 coding sequence is TGTGCCAGCCACCTTAGAGACGGGGTAAACTATGGCTACACCTTC.

V gene TRBV5-6 combines with J gene TRBJ1-6; unclear D gene. The CDR3 runs to 13 residues. Germline V lookup: CDR1 SGHDT, CDR2 YYEEEE. V was clipped by 4 bases and J by 9 bases, with 11 bases between them. The CDR3 here is CASSDPWTSPLHF. In DNA form, the CDR3 reads TGTGCCAGCAGCGATCCATGGACTTCACCCCTCCACTTT.

The V gene is TRBV11-2, the J gene TRBJ2-3, with D hard to call. Trimming left V 1 base short and J 1 base short, with 9 bases between. Germline V lookup: CDR1 SGHAT, CDR2 FQNNGV. The CDR3 length is 15 residues. The CDR3 sequence is CASSLVDPGTDTQYF. For the CDR3, the DNA is TGTGCCAGCAGCTTAGTTGACCCTGGCACAGATACGCAGTATTTT.

This chain connects TRBV7-2 to TRBJ2-7, with a tentative D call TRBD1 (5 bases). Germline V CDR1 and CDR2: SGHTA, FQGNSA. V dropped 5 bases and J dropped 2 bases, with 7 bases sitting between them. The length of the CDR3 is 12 residues. Here the CDR3 DNA reads TGTGCCAGCAGCCCGGACACCTACGAGCAGTACTTC. Its translation is CASSPDTYEQYF.

J is TRBJ1-5 and V is TRBV20-1, with a tentative D call TRBD1 (5 bases). Per germline, CDR1 DFQATT and CDR2 SNEGSKA (reference sequence). The ends were cut back, 0 bases at V and 1 base at J, with 19 bases in the middle. This CDR3 is built from 18 residues. The CDR3: CSARESGASGWSNQPQHF. Here the CDR3 DNA reads TGCAGTGCTAGAGAGAGTGGGGCCTCGGGATGGAGCAATCAGCCCCAGCATTTT.

The chain couples TRBV3-1 to TRBJ2-7; tentative D call: TRBD2 (7 bases). CDR3 length: 14 amino acids. From germline, CDR1 is LGHDT and CDR2 YNNKEL (reference sequence). V was trimmed by 1 base and J by 7 bases, leaving 14 bases between them. The CDR3 region has the DNA TGTGCCAGCAGCCAAGTGGGGGGGCTGGGAGAGCAGTACTTC. Translating gives CASSQVGGLGEQYF.

Here the CDR3 DNA reads TGTGCCAGCAGTGCGGACAGGGGGCGAGTGGGCACAGATACGCAGTATTTT. Residues: CASSADRGRVGTDTQYF. The V call is TRBV28, the J call TRBJ2-3, with TRBD1 matching over 11 bases. The ends lost 5 bases at V and 1 base at J; junction bases unmatched: 8. CDR1 and CDR2 (germline): MDHEN, SYDVKM. The CDR3 runs to 17 residues.

The chain has TRBV28 and TRBJ1-1; D unresolved. Per germline, CDR1 MDHEN and CDR2 SYDVKM. V lost 1 base and J 5 bases, leaving 23 bases between the germline ends. There are 18 residues in the CDR3. CDR3 DNA: TGTGCCAGCAGTTTATCTGATTATCACGATAGGCAGCGGACTGAAGCTTTCTTT. The encoded protein is CASSLSDYHDRQRTEAFF. Drawing the rest from reference TRBV28 and TRBJ1-1, the complete variable domain is DVKVTQSSRYLVKRTGEKVFLECVQDMDHENMFWYRQDPGLGLRLIYFSYDVKMKEKGDIPEGYSVSREKKERFSLILESASTNQTSMYLCASSLSDYHDRQRTEAFFGQGTRLTVV.

V gene TRBV19 combines with J gene TRBJ2-2; D unclear. Germline V gives CDR1 LNHDA, CDR2 SQIVND (reference sequence). The CDR3 consists of 12 residues. V was trimmed by 6 bases and J by 3 bases, leaving 5 bases between them. CDR3 in DNA: TGTGCCAGTAGGGCGTACACCGGGGAGCTGTTTTTT. Amino acid sequence: CASRAYTGELFF.